This section outlines one TCR beta chain sequence together with its context. The antigen is undetermined. The sample is drawn from a study of shared clonotypes between healthy human individuals. Study-level findings and limits: Sharing across four donors was seen in about 5% of naive CD4 clonotypes.

The run depth of the assay was deep. Clones were sequenced by immunoSEQ multiplex PCR, and TCRdb holds only the in-frame ones, with some missing. The sample has roughly 2.2 million clones; 90% to 95% are singletons. The TCR originated in a man aged 18-30 years in good health. Some clones in this sample may be carry-over from other donors' samples. Material for sequencing was naive CD4+ T cells from PBMCs. Subset denoted: CD45RA+ positively selected.

DNA for the CDR3: TGTGCCAGCAGTCCCAGGACGGTTAGCAATCAGCCCCAGCATTTT. This encodes CASSPRTVSNQPQHF. The V gene is TRBV27, the J gene TRBJ1-5; the D is unclear. V shed 5 bases and J shed 0 bases, with 11 bases lying between them. The length of the CDR3 is 15 residues. CDR1 MNHEY and CDR2 SMNVEV come from the germline V gene (reference sequence).